This passage covers 10 T cell receptor beta chains from one sample sequenced in a study of cytomegalovirus exposure and HLA in healthy donors. 13 Jbeta primers and 60 Vbeta primers were used for the PCR. Method: immunoSEQ multiplex PCR; TCRdb's copy keeps in-frame clones and lacks some. The repertoire holds some 100,000 clones, with more than 70% as singletons. Sequencing was carried out using PBMCs. Every receptor here comes from a man aged 45 to 65 in good health and CMV-seropositive.

J is TRBJ2-7 and V is TRBV7-2; D possibly corresponds to TRBD2 (5 bases). V was clipped by 5 bases and J by 2 bases, with 13 bases between them. Germline-derived CDR1 and CDR2 are SGHTA and FQGNSA. The CDR3 length is 14 residues. The CDR3 here is CASSHTSGPYEQYF. DNA for the CDR3: TGTGCCAGCAGCCATACCAGCGGCCCCTACGAGCAGTACTTC.

The rearrangement joins TRBV7-9 to TRBJ2-3; D call uncertain. Between the trimmed V and J ends, which lost 5 bases and 5 bases, there was a span of 11 bases. This CDR3 comprises 13 residues. The germline CDR1 and CDR2 sequences are SEHNR and FQNEAQ (reference sequence). The CDR3 is CASSPKAEDTQYF. CDR3 in DNA: TGTGCCAGCAGCCCAAAGGCGGAAGATACGCAGTATTTT. The full variable domain, its missing parts supplied by reference TRBV7-9 and TRBJ2-3, is DTGVSQNPRHKITKRGQNVTFRCDPISEHNRLYWYRQTLGQGPEFLTYFQNEAQLEKSRLLSDRFSAERPKGSFSTLEIQRTEQGDSAMYLCASSPKAEDTQYFGPGTRLTVL.

The rearrangement links TRBV2 to TRBJ2-7; 7 bases are shared with TRBD2. The CDR3 is 15 amino acids. After removal of 7 bases from V and 7 bases from J, the junction contained 16 bases not matched to a gene. CDR1 is SNHLY and CDR2 is FYNNEI in the germline V gene. The CDR3, as DNA: TGTGCCAGCAAGGCCAGCGGGGTGGCGAAGGGGGAGCAGTACTTC. This gives the protein CASKASGVAKGEQYF.

A word on this clone: Other DNA sequences in this sample translate to the same CDR3. The V gene is TRBV5-1, the J gene TRBJ2-1, with 13 positions matching TRBD2. Per the germline V gene, CDR1 is SGHRS and CDR2 is YFSETQ. The CDR3 consists of 16 residues. Losses at the gene ends were 4 bases for V and 0 bases for J; bases not matched to a gene: 1. The CDR3: CASSRTSGSSYNEQFF. The CDR3 DNA is TGCGCCAGCAGCAGGACTAGCGGGAGCTCCTACAATGAGCAGTTCTTC.

The chain is built from TRBV7-9 and TRBJ2-5, with 7 bases lining up with TRBD1. CDR1 is SEHNR and CDR2 is FQNEAQ in the germline V gene (reference sequence). This CDR3 has 15 amino acids. The V gene end was trimmed by 0 bases and the J gene end by 4 bases; junction bases not matched to a gene: 5. This CDR3 is CASSLARTGPETQYF. CDR3 nucleotide sequence: TGTGCCAGCAGCTTAGCCAGGACAGGCCCAGAGACCCAGTACTTC.

CDR3 sequence reads: CASSPGQGVYEQYF. The CDR3 DNA reads TGTGCCAGCAGCCCGGGACAGGGGGTCTACGAGCAGTACTTC. The V and J genes are TRBV5-5 and TRBJ2-7, with 11 bases identical to TRBD1. The V and J ends lost 4 bases and 3 bases, in that order; junction bases with no gene match: 3. Per germline, CDR1 SGHKS and CDR2 YYEKEE (reference sequence). The length of the CDR3 is 14 residues.

The table lists this clone with a count of one. The rearrangement links TRBV6-5 to TRBJ2-5, with unresolved D. The DNA end favors TRBJ2-7, so the J call may be wrong. CDR1 and CDR2 (germline): MNHEY, SVGAGI. This CDR3 spans 13 amino acids. The CDR3 sequence: CASSFDWFYEQYF. In DNA, the CDR3 is TGTGCCAGCAGTTTTGATTGGTTCTACGAGCAGTACTTC.

The gene calls are TRBV2 and TRBJ1-2, with D perhaps matching TRBD1 (5 bases). Trimming stripped 1 base from V and 3 bases from J, with 6 bases between. The CDR3 runs 13 residues. Germline-derived CDR1 and CDR2 are SNHLY and FYNNEI. CDR3 sequence reads: CASSEGRDYGYTF. The CDR3 DNA reads as TGTGCCAGCAGTGAAGGCAGGGACTATGGCTACACCTTC.

The chain joins TRBV4-2 to TRBJ2-7, with 7 bases aligning to TRBD1. V trimming: 4 bases; J trimming: 2 bases; junction bases outside the gene matches: 5. CDR3 size: 14 residues. CDR1 and CDR2 from the germline V gene are LGHNA and YNFKEQ. Here the CDR3 reads CASSRDSEPYEQYF. CDR3 DNA sequence: TGTGCCAGCAGCCGGGACAGTGAACCCTACGAGCAGTACTTC.

This chain uses TRBV5-4 with TRBJ2-3; TRBD1 aligns across 9 bases. CDR3 length: 15 residues. After removal of 4 bases from V and 6 bases from J, the junction contained 9 bases not matched to a gene. Germline loops: CDR1 SGHNT, CDR2 YYREEE (reference sequence). Here the CDR3 reads CASSTPGQGPDTQYF. The CDR3 DNA reads TGTGCCAGCAGCACTCCGGGACAGGGCCCCGATACGCAGTATTTT.